This T cell receptor beta chain is drawn from a study of human T cells and chemical hapten exposure (dated by TCRdb to the early 2020s). General notes on the study: For sensitization, 2% DPC in acetone was applied to an approximately 2 cm by approximately 2 cm area of upper inner arm skin. Patch tests used Finn chambers with 0.01% DPC on the upper back, scored after 6 days by International Contact Dermatitis Research Group standards. Libraries were pooled for sequencing, and variation in per-sample TCR yields was attributed mainly to small differences in library volumes within the pool. Throughout the study period of 20 to 30 weeks, patients also received therapeutic DPC doses to the scalp every week. Most of the patients in the cohort were female, and the cohort covered alopecia areata with under or over 50% scalp involvement, alopecia totalis and alopecia universalis. Blood for TCR sequencing was provided by twenty-nine alopecia patients at one to four time points (pre-sensitization, 2, 6 and 24 weeks). Blood samples were taken from patients before sensitization (week 0) and then at 2, 6 and about 24 weeks after DPC sensitization. This study followed changes in the peripheral blood TCR repertoire in vivo during primary and secondary sensitization of alopecia patients to the hapten diphenylcyclopropenone (DPC). What the research found in general, with its limitations: A positive correlation was found between the number of PT1 expanded TCRs and patch test score, with significance reached at thresholds 8, 16 and 32 but not 4. DPC sensitization did not change how many TCRs were above 1 in 1000 frequency, and no evidence was found of alterations in global repertoire structure. Compared with pre-sensitization or healthy control sets, expanded TCRs formed significantly more large CDR3 similarity clusters, which is consistent with antigen-driven responses. Repeated subsampling changed both the strength of the expansion versus patch-test correlation and the threshold at which that correlation became significant. Because all patients had alopecia, a presumed autoimmune disease, the immune response of the patients might differ from that of healthy individuals.

There are many counts of this clonotype. Its antigen is still unknown. Within one base of it there is no much larger clone, and no base qualities were kept. Library generation was performed with RACE. The sequencer listed for this sample is NextSeq 500. During library preparation, unique molecular identifiers were attached to individual cDNA molecules so that TCRs could be counted quantitatively and reproducibly. For every blood RNA sample, sequencing covered both the TCR alpha and TCR beta chains. In the source study's methods: The median number of TCRs per sample was over 95,000, ranging from roughly 20,000 to 700,000. V, J and CDR3 annotation of the TCR reads was carried out using the Decombinator software suite. Every sample was subsampled to the same number of TCRs (28,000) for the PS versus PT1 abundance plots. Expanded TCRs were defined as absent before sensitization and observed at least eight times at the 2-week time point. The public sequencing data were trimmed at Q25 with fastp and processed into clonotypes with MiXCR by TCRdb, which kept only in-frame beta chains. Rows are unified per CDR3 protein, each entry keeping the most common DNA and genes. The V and J calls follow TCRdb's processing rather than the paper's. Recorded for this sample are approximately 370,000 distinct CDR3 sequences; 5.5% of them occurred a single time. The top ten constitute under 9.5% of the sample.

The CDR3 starts with the cysteine, ends with the phenylalanine, and has 16 residues. CDR3 DNA is the only sequence kept; it has 48 bases, read in frame from the first base. CDR1 and CDR2 (SGHDT, YYEEEE) derive from the germline V gene. The V and J ends are trimmed by 4 bases and 4 bases, leaving 20 bases between them. Read against the paper, the sample's time point label means: pre-sensitization, week 0. In light of the paper, this sample's treatment or condition label describes: therapeutic diphenylcyclopropenone sensitization with weekly scalp DPC. Blood at each patch-test visit was drawn before the patch test was applied. Eligible patients were aged 18 to 70, diagnosed with alopecia, deemed suitable for DPC therapy, and excluded if pregnant. Total RNA was isolated from unfractionated whole blood collected in Tempus Blood RNA tubes.

This chain joins TRBV5-6 to TRBJ2-5; perhaps TRBD1 is the D gene, with 5 bases matching. The specimen was whole blood, collected in connection with sensitization to the hapten diphenylcyclopropenone (DPC). This receptor was obtained from a woman younger than 35 with alopecia areata. Some clones in this sample may be carry-over from other donors' samples. In nucleotide form, the sequence is TGTGCCAGCAGCCTGCAGACAGCCCGATACGGAGAGACCCAGTACTTC. This yields the protein CASSLQTARYGETQYF.